This T cell receptor beta chain was identified in a study of OX40 agonist ivuxolimab in advanced cancers. General observations from the study: Expanded clones were, on average, more numerous among CD8+ T cells than CD4+.

Turning to this clone: Its specificity is not known.

Peripheral blood came from all dose cohorts at three timepoints. V was cut by 8 bases and J by 4 bases, with 21 bases left in between. Germline V CDR1 and CDR2: SNHLY, FYNNEI. CDR3 length equals 16 residues. Only in-frame clones appear in the TCRdb table, and some are missing; sequencing was by immunoSEQ multiplex PCR. Of about 80,000 clones in the sample, about nine tenths were seen once. Material: CD4+ or CD8+ T cells sorted from blood, obtained in a trial of the OX40 agonist ivuxolimab. This chain uses TRBV2 with TRBJ2-1; the D gene is possibly TRBD2 (5 bases). The origin of this receptor is an adult with an advanced solid tumor such as melanoma, head and neck, liver or kidney cancer. CDR3 region: CASLSSLDLLYNEQFF. CDR3 bases: TGTGCCAGCCTTAGTTCACTAGACCTTTTATACAATGAGCAGTTCTTC.